This TCR beta chain was obtained from a study of human T cells and chemical hapten exposure (dated by TCRdb to the early 2020s). The study in broad terms: Libraries were combined into a pool for sequencing, and differences in TCR yield between samples came mainly from small differences in library volumes within the pool. The study tracked peripheral blood TCR repertoire changes in vivo during primary and secondary sensitization to the hapten diphenylcyclopropenone (DPC) in alopecia patients. Each blood RNA sample was used to sequence both TCR alpha and TCR beta chains. Study-wide conclusions, independent of this receptor: After repeated subsampling, changes were observed in the strength of the expansion versus patch-test correlation and in the threshold at which the correlation became significant. DPC sensitization did not change how many TCRs were above 1 in 1000 frequency, and no evidence was found of alterations in global repertoire structure.

Libraries came from RACE. Reads for this sample came from a NextSeq 500. Library preparation attached unique molecular identifiers to individual cDNA molecules for quantitative, reproducible TCR counting. Per the source publication's procedure: Samples had a median of approximately 96,000 TCRs, with a range from roughly 20,000 to 690,600. V, J and CDR3 annotation of the TCR reads was carried out using the Decombinator software suite. To make PS versus PT1 abundance plots, every sample was subsampled to the same number of TCRs (28,000). TCRs were defined as expanded if absent before sensitization and observed at least eight times at the 2-week time point. TCRdb reran the public reads through fastp at Q25 and MiXCR, keeping productive beta chains. Each entry merges the rows of one CDR3 protein and shows their most common DNA and genes. The authors' filters were not applied to this entry. Here the sample has 60,000 to 80,000 distinct CDR3 sequences; about 6% occur a single time. The top ten hold around 3.4% of the sample.

This clonotype was detected only a few times. There is no known antigen for this receptor. Base-call qualities are not available, and no considerably larger clone is one nucleotide away. The time point tag for this specimen amounts to: healthy volunteer bleed at 6 weeks. Total RNA was extracted from unfractionated whole blood collected in Tempus Blood RNA tubes. A few healthy volunteers were used as TCR sequencing controls and were bled at day 0, 2 weeks and 6 weeks. Relative to germline, V is missing 6 bases and J is missing 1 base, with 7 bases of the junction outside any gene match. Measured from the cysteine to the phenylalanine, the CDR3 is 16 residues long. Of the read, only the CDR3 DNA is kept; its 48 bases are in frame from base 1. CDR1 is given as SGHRS and CDR2 as YFSETQ, both from the germline V gene.

The clonotype was recovered from a female donor in good health. Some clones in this sample may be carry-over from other donors' samples. The chain employs TRBV5-1 and TRBJ1-1; 12 of the junction bases match TRBD1. The sequenced sample consisted of whole blood. The CDR3 is CASKRGTGGENTEAFF. The bases are TGCGCCAGCAAGAGAGGGACAGGGGGCGAGAACACTGAAGCTTTCTTT.